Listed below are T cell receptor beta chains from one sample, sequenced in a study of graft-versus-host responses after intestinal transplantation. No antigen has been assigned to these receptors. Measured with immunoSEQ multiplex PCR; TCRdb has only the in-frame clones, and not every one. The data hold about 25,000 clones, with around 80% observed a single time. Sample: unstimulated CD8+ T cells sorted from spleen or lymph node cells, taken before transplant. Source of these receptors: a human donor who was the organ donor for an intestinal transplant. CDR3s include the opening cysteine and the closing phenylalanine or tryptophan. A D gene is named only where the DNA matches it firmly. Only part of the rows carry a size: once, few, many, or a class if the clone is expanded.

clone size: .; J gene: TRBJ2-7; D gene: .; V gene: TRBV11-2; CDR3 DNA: TGTGCCAGCAGCTTAGGTACGGGAACCTACGAGCAGTACTTC; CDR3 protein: CASSLGTGTYEQYF
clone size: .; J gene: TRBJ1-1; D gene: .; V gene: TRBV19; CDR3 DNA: TGTGCCAGTAGTATTGGAGCTGTGGGCAGACTGAACACTGAAGCTTTCTTT; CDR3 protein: CASSIGAVGRLNTEAFF
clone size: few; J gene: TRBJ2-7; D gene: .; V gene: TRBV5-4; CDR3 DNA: TGTGCCAGCAGCTGGGGGGTCTCCTACGAGCAGTACTTC; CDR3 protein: CASSWGVSYEQYF
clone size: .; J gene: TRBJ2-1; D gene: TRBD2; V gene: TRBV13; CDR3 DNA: TGTGCCAGCAGCCCCGGGACTAGTTCCTACAATGAGCAGTTCTTC; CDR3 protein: CASSPGTSSYNEQFF
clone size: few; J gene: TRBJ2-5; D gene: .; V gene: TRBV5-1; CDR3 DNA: TGCGCCAGCAGCTTGTCGGACGGGGGGCCGGAGACCCAGTACTTC; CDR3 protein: CASSLSDGGPETQYF
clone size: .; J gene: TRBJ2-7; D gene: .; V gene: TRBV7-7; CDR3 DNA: TGTGCCAGCAGCTTAGACAGCTCCTACGAGCAGTACTTC; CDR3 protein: CASSLDSSYEQYF
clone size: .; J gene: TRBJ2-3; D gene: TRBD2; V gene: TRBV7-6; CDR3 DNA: TGTGCCAGCAGCGCAGGACTAGCGGGTGGAGATACGCAGTATTTT; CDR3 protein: CASSAGLAGGDTQYF
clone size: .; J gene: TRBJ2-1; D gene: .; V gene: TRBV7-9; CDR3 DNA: TGTGCCAGCAGCCATCGCATCGCAGGGTCAGTCGGCAATGAGCAGTTCTTC; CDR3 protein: CASSHRIAGSVGNEQFF
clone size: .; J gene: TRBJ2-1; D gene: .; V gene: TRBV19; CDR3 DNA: TGTGCCAGTAGTATAGGAGGACTCTTTAATGAGCAGTTCTTC; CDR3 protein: CASSIGGLFNEQFF
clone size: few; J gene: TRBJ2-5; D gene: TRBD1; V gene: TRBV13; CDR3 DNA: TGTGCCAGCAGCTCGGGACAGGGGGCAGAGACCCAGTACTTC; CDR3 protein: CASSSGQGAETQYF
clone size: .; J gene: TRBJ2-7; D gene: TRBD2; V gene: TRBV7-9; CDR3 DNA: TGTGCCAGCAGCTCCTCTAGCGGGAGGGAGCAGTACTTC; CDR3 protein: CASSSSSGREQYF
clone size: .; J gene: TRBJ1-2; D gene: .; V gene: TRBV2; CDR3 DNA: TGTGCCAGCAGTGACTATGGCTACACCTTC; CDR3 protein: CASSDYGYTF
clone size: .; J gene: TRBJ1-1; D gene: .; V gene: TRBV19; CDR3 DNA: TGTGCCAGTAGTATAGCGGGGCCTGAAGCTTTCTTT; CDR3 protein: CASSIAGPEAFF
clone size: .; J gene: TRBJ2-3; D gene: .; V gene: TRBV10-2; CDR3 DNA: TGCGCCAGCAGCGGGGGCACAGATACGCAGTATTTT; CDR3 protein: CASSGGTDTQYF
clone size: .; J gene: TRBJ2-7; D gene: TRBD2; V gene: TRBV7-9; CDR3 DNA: TGTGCCAGCAGCAGCGCCTCTAGCGGGAGGGGGTACGAGCAGTACTTC; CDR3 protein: CASSSASSGRGYEQYF
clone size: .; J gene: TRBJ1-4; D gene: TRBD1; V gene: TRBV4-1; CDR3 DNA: TGCGCCAGCAGCCACGATAACAGGGGGGTTAATGAAAAACTGTTTTTT; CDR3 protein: CASSHDNRGVNEKLFF
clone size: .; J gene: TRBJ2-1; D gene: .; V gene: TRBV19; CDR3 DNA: TGTGCCAGTAGTATGGGGGCAGGACTCTACAATGAGCAGTTCTTC; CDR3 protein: CASSMGAGLYNEQFF
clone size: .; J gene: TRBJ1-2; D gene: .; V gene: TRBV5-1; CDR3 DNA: TGCGCCAGCAGCTCACAGGGATTTGACTATGGCTACACCTTC; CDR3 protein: CASSSQGFDYGYTF
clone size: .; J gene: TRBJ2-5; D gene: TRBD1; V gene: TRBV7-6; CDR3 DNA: TGTGCCAGCAGCTTACTGGACAGGGCCGGGGAGACCCAGTACTTC; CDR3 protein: CASSLLDRAGETQYF
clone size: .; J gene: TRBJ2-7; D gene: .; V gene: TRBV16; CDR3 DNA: TGTGCCAGCAGCCAATCGGGAGAGCAGTACTTC; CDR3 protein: CASSQSGEQYF